Included here is one T cell receptor (beta chain) sequence, with context. These data come from a study of blood T cell repertoires in COVID-19. Study-level background: COVID-19 samples, acute and convalescent, were from the United States, Italy and Spain. T cells, B-cell-depleted T cells, or PBMCs supplied cDNA or gDNA.

Cohorts were assigned according to the clinical history that participants reported. In the original processing: Reference gene primer amplification yielded estimated nucleated cell counts. Repertoires were generated with immunoSEQ multiplex PCR, while TCRdb's copy carries only in-frame clones and drops some. That table supplies the V and J calls and clone size; D and trimming were determined from the DNA. The table has around 300,000 clones, 88% seen once; the top ten hold 0.75% to 1%. CDR1 is LGHNA and CDR2 is YNFKEQ in the germline V gene. Germline trimming cut 0 bases from V and 5 bases from J; bases unmatched to any gene: 4. CDR3 length equals 17 residues.

The chain links TRBV4-2 to TRBJ2-5; TRBD2 matches 15 bases. The sequence derives from a woman aged 25-40 years who had recovered from COVID-19. The sample was PBMCs or T cells enriched from blood (not recorded which). CDR3 sequence reads: CASSQEGLAGGGETQYF. DNA for the CDR3: TGTGCCAGCAGCCAAGAGGGACTAGCGGGAGGAGGGGAGACCCAGTACTTC.